Listed here is a single TCR beta chain. Its target is unknown. This sample was taken from a study of shared clonotypes between healthy human individuals. Some clones are missing from TCRdb's copy, which holds only in-frame ones; the method was immunoSEQ multiplex PCR. The sample contains some 690,000 clones, about nine tenths of which appear only once. The CDR3 extends over 13 amino acids. In germline, CDR1 is MNHEY, CDR2 SMNVEV (reference sequence). The J segment lost 8 bases and the V segment lost 3 bases, leaving 6 bases of the junction unmatched. Study observations and caveats: A reduction in generation probabilities was seen for non-shared clonotypes relative to those shared by all four donors.

Sequenced material: memory CD8+ T cells from PBMCs. The subset was: CD45RO+ cells pooled with CCR7-negative TemRA cells. The receptor was isolated from a man aged 18 to 29 in good health. Some clones in this sample may be carry-over from other donors' samples. V usage is TRBV27 and J usage is TRBJ1-2; 7 bases align to TRBD1. In nucleotides, the CDR3 is TGTGCCAGCAGTTTCTTCACAGGGGTGGGCTACACCTTC. As protein: CASSFFTGVGYTF.